A single sample gave rise to the 20 T cell receptor beta chains below, sequenced in a study of T-cell reconstitution after alpha-beta-depleted transplantation in children. It was with unique molecular identifiers that the TCRbeta library was prepared. TCRdb recomputed calls from the PCR reads with MiXCR, one row per CDR3 protein. The profile shows roughly 790,000 distinct CDR3 sequences, 16% of them singletons. The specimen was PBMCs, mostly from graft donor cells, collected 360 days after TCRalphabeta/CD19-depleted stem cell transplant. The receptors were gathered from a male patient between 5 and 17 years old who had a stem cell transplant for acute lymphoblastic leukemia, so the T cells may come from the graft donor.

This clonotype was recorded a few times. J is TRBJ2-1 and V is TRBV27; 7 bases are a match to TRBD2. V lost 5 bases and J lost 1; bases outside the gene matches: 5. Germline-derived CDR1 and CDR2 are MNHEY and SMNVEV (reference sequence). This CDR3 comprises 15 residues. The CDR3 is CASSVRLASYNEQFF. As DNA, the CDR3 is TGTGCCAGCAGTGTCAGACTAGCATCCTACAATGAGCAGTTCTTC.

The J gene is TRBJ2-5, the V gene TRBV5-4; 10 positions agree with TRBD1. Germline trimming cut 5 bases from V and 1 base from J; bases unmatched to any gene: 5. This CDR3 has 15 amino acids. The germline CDR1 and CDR2 sequences are SGHNT and YYREEE (reference sequence). CDR3 DNA: TGTGCCAGCAGGTTCGACAGGGGGCCCCAAGAGACCCAGTACTTC. Protein sequence: CASRFDRGPQETQYF.

This clonotype was seen more than once but under ten times. The V and J genes are TRBV5-1 and TRBJ2-3; 8 positions agree with TRBD1. V was pared by 1 base and J by 2 bases, with 15 bases of the junction left unmatched. The CDR3 sequence is 19 residues long. Germline CDR1 and CDR2: SGHRS and YFSETQ. CDR3 amino acids: CASSLRGLGQGPLTDTQYF. In DNA form, the CDR3 reads TGCGCCAGCAGCTTGAGGGGGCTAGGACAGGGACCCCTCACAGATACGCAGTATTTT.

This clonotype was observed a few times. V usage is TRBV4-2 and J usage is TRBJ2-1; 9 positions match TRBD1. The CDR3 spans 17 residues. V lost 3 bases and J lost 0; bases outside the gene matches: 6. Germline-derived CDR1 and CDR2 are LGHNA and YNFKEQ. The CDR3: CASSHSQGQGSYNEQFF. CDR3 DNA: TGTGCCAGCAGCCATTCTCAGGGACAGGGCTCCTACAATGAGCAGTTCTTC.

The chain is built from TRBV19 and TRBJ2-7; TRBD1 matches at 7 bases. The CDR3 sequence is 14 residues long. CDR1 and CDR2 from the germline V gene are LNHDA and SQIVND (reference sequence). The junction had 14 bases not matched to a gene; V was cut back by 11 bases and J by 4 bases. CDR3 in amino acids: CAVDASTGRYEQYF. In DNA, the CDR3 is TGTGCCGTCGACGCTTCGACAGGGCGTTACGAGCAGTACTTC.

This clonotype was recorded at least ten times. The chain joins TRBV12-3 or TRBV12-4 to TRBJ2-7; D gene ambiguous. The CDR3 length is 14 residues. Trimming left V 3 bases short and J 3 bases short, with 12 bases between. CDR3 coding DNA: TGTGCCAGCAGTTTTAGACCGGCGGTCTACGAGCAGTACTTC. Translating gives CASSFRPAVYEQYF.

At least ten counts were recorded for this clonotype. The gene calls are TRBV20-1 and TRBJ2-2; D perhaps matches TRBD1 (6 bases). The germline V and J ends were trimmed by 1 base and 6 bases, with 18 bases remaining between them. Germline loops: CDR1 DFQATT, CDR2 SNEGSKA (reference sequence). There are 16 residues in the CDR3. The CDR3 sequence: CSARALAKGVAGELFF. CDR3 nucleotide sequence: TGCAGTGCTAGAGCCCTCGCAAAGGGGGTGGCCGGGGAGCTGTTTTTT.

Many counts were recorded for this clonotype. V is TRBV4-1 and J is TRBJ1-1; 8 bases map to TRBD1. J lost 5 bases, V lost 0 bases, and 11 bases had no gene match. This CDR3 comprises 17 residues. Germline CDR1 MGHRA, CDR2 YSYEKL. The chain's CDR3 is CASSQDWGRGRGTEAFF. The CDR3 DNA sequence: TGCGCCAGCAGCCAAGATTGGGGCAGGGGGCGCGGGACTGAAGCTTTCTTT.

The table lists this clonotype with a few counts. This chain joins TRBV6-5 and TRBJ2-1; no clear D gene. The germline gives CDR1 MNHEY, CDR2 SVGAGI. Trimming took off 6 bases at V and 10 bases at J, with 13 bases between the two ends. The CDR3 loop spans 12 amino acids. DNA for the CDR3: TGTGCCAGCAGAACAGAAGTCGGAGAGCAGTTCTTC. Amino acids: CASRTEVGEQFF.

The rearrangement joins TRBV11-2 to TRBJ2-1; D is undetermined. Germline V gives CDR1 SGHAT, CDR2 FQNNGV. Trimming removed 4 bases from V and 4 bases from J, with 17 bases in between. The CDR3 has 16 residues. CDR3 sequence: CASSYRTSLLYNEQFF. The CDR3 DNA follows: TGTGCCAGCAGCTACCGTACCTCCCTTCTTTACAATGAGCAGTTCTTC. The whole variable domain, filled in from reference TRBV11-2 and TRBJ2-1, reads EAGVAQSPRYKIIEKRQSVAFWCNPISGHATLYWYQQILGQGPKLLIQFQNNGVVDDSQLPKDRFSAERLKGVDSTLKIQPAKLEDSAVYLCASSYRTSLLYNEQFFGPGTRLTVL.

This clonotype was recorded a few times. The rearrangement joins TRBV5-5 to TRBJ2-7, with 9 bases aligning to TRBD2. The CDR3 loop spans 16 amino acids. Trimming took 0 bases from V and 3 from J; bases not matched to a gene: 7. CDR1 SGHKS and CDR2 YYEKEE come from the germline V gene (reference sequence). CDR3 region: CASSLGVLAGYYEQYF. The DNA for the CDR3 is TGTGCCAGCAGCTTGGGAGTCCTAGCGGGGTACTACGAGCAGTACTTC.

This clonotype was detected a few times. This chain joins TRBV14 and TRBJ2-1; TRBD2 matches 13 bases. Losses at the gene ends were 0 bases for V and 0 bases for J; bases not matched to a gene: 11. The germline gives CDR1 SGHDN, CDR2 FVKESK. This CDR3 contains 21 residues. CDR3 in amino acids: CASSQESPGLAGPSSYNEQFF. The CDR3 DNA reads TGTGCCAGCAGCCAAGAGTCTCCGGGACTAGCGGGACCAAGCTCCTACAATGAGCAGTTCTTC.

This clonotype was observed many times. The chain has TRBV3-1 and TRBJ1-3, with TRBD1 as a possible D gene (5 bases). Trimming took 0 bases from V and 3 from J, leaving 9 bases between them. Germline V lookup: CDR1 LGHDT, CDR2 YNNKEL (reference sequence). CDR3 length: 15 amino acids. Written as DNA, the CDR3 is TGTGCCAGCAGCCAAGAAGCGGGGCTTGGAAACACCATATATTTT. This sequence encodes CASSQEAGLGNTIYF.

This clonotype was picked up a small number of times. The chain employs TRBV5-1 and TRBJ2-5; 9 bases agree with TRBD2. With 4 bases clipped from V and 4 bases from J, the junction kept 8 bases outside the gene matches. Looked up from germline, CDR1 is SGHRS and CDR2 is YFSETQ. This CDR3 is 15 amino acids long. CDR3 bases: TGCGCCAGCAGCCCACAGCGGGAGGTTGGAGAGACCCAGTACTTC. The encoded protein is CASSPQREVGETQYF.

This clonotype was recorded a few times. The DNA of the CDR3 is TGCGCCAGCAGGGAGTGGCGCGGGGTGGAGACCCAGTACTTC. Amino acid sequence: CASREWRGVETQYF. The chain employs TRBV5-1 and TRBJ2-5, with D possibly TRBD2 on 6 matching bases. Trimming shortened V by 5 bases and J by 5 bases, and 16 bases separated the two germline ends. The length of the CDR3 is 14 residues. Germline CDR1 is SGHRS and CDR2 is YFSETQ.

This clonotype appeared a few times. The chain combines TRBV18 with TRBJ2-3; D might be TRBD1 or TRBD2, each matching 5 bases. V was pared by 2 bases and J by 5 bases, with 8 bases between. CDR3 length equals 13 residues. Germline V lookup: CDR1 KGHSH, CDR2 LQKENI. The CDR3 DNA reads TGTGCCAGCTCACCAGGTGGGGGAGATACGCAGTATTTT. It specifies CASSPGGGDTQYF.

This chain links TRBV21-1 with TRBJ2-1; the table's D gene call, TRBD1, was not cross checked with the DNA. TRBV21-1 is flagged as a pseudogene. The CDR3 totals 18 residues. In DNA form, the CDR3 reads TGTGCCAGCAGTACGGGACAGGCCCGCCTGACTAGCCACAATGAGCAGTTCTTC. It is translated as CASSTGQARLTSHNEQFF.

This clonotype showed up many times. The rearrangement joins TRBV5-5 to TRBJ2-7; 7 bases fit TRBD1. J lost 2 bases, V lost 4 bases, and 3 bases had no gene match. CDR3 size: 13 residues. Looked up from germline, CDR1 is SGHKS and CDR2 is YYEKEE (reference sequence). The CDR3: CASSRQGTYEQYF. Written as DNA, the CDR3 is TGTGCCAGCAGCCGACAGGGAACCTACGAGCAGTACTTC. The full variable domain, with the rest looked up from reference TRBV5-5 and TRBJ2-7, is DAGVTQSPTHLIKTRGQQVTLRCSPISGHKSVSWYQQVLGQGPQFIFQYYEKEERGRGNFPDRFSARQFPNYSSELNVNALLLGDSALYLCASSRQGTYEQYFGPGTRLTVT.

This clonotype was detected ten times or more. The CDR3 loop reads CASSSHTEAFF. In nucleotides, the CDR3 is TGTGCCAGCAGCTCCCACACTGAAGCTTTCTTT. This rearrangement joins TRBV7-9 to TRBJ1-1, with no clear D. The CDR3 runs to 11 residues. CDR1 is SEHNR, CDR2 FQNEAQ, per germline (reference sequence). V shed 4 bases and J shed 3 bases, with 3 bases lying between them.

This clonotype was seen a handful of times. The chain links TRBV12-3 or TRBV12-4 to TRBJ2-5, with D perhaps assigned TRBD1 or TRBD2 (5 bases each). The CDR3 covers 15 residues. Trimming took off 2 bases at V and 6 bases at J, with 16 bases between the two ends. CDR3 nucleotide sequence: TGTGCCAGCAGTTTATCTGGGGACCAACCGAAGACCCAGTACTTC. Its protein is CASSLSGDQPKTQYF.